The rows below give T cell receptor beta chains drawn from one sample of a study of T-cell reconstitution after alpha-beta-depleted transplantation in children. TCRdb itself ran the PCR reads through MiXCR, one entry per CDR3 protein. The profile shows some 87,000 distinct CDR3 sequences, 15% of them singletons. The material was PBMCs, mostly from graft donor cells, obtained 180 days after TCRalphabeta/CD19-depleted stem cell transplant. These TCRs come from a male patient between 2 and 15 years old who had a stem cell transplant for acute lymphoblastic leukemia, so the T cells may come from the graft donor. The CDR3 runs from the conserved cysteine through the conserved F or W. D genes are given only for firm matches. The size entry is marked missing in some rows and otherwise reads once, few, many or a size class.

j_gene: TRBJ1-4
d_gene: -
v_gene: TRBV28
len: 14
abundance: -
CDR3nt: TGTGCCAGCAGTTTACCAGGGGATTTTGGAAAACTGTTTTTT
CDR3aa: CASSLPGDFGKLFF

j_gene: TRBJ2-1
d_gene: -
v_gene: TRBV7-9
len: 14
abundance: many
CDR3nt: TGTGCCAGCTCCTACGGGAGCTCCTACAATGAGCAGTTCTTC
CDR3aa: CASSYGSSYNEQFF

j_gene: TRBJ2-5
d_gene: TRBD2
v_gene: TRBV12-3/TRBV12-4
len: 13
abundance: many
CDR3nt: TGTGCCAGCAGCGCGCGGGGAGGGGAGACCCAGTACTTC
CDR3aa: CASSARGGETQYF

j_gene: TRBJ1-2
d_gene: -
v_gene: TRBV10-3
len: 13
abundance: -
CDR3nt: TGTGCCATCAGTGATAGCGGGGAGAGAGGCTACACCTTC
CDR3aa: CAISDSGERGYTF

j_gene: TRBJ2-2
d_gene: -
v_gene: TRBV20-1
len: 12
abundance: -
CDR3nt: TGCAGTGCTAGCGACGGAACCGGGGAGCTGTTTTTT
CDR3aa: CSASDGTGELFF

j_gene: TRBJ2-5
d_gene: TRBD2
v_gene: TRBV14
len: 17
abundance: -
CDR3nt: TGTGCCAGCAGCCAACGGCTAGCGGGGGGCCTATGGGAGACCCAGTACTTC
CDR3aa: CASSQRLAGGLWETQYF

j_gene: TRBJ2-7
d_gene: -
v_gene: TRBV7-7
len: 14
abundance: many
CDR3nt: TGTGCCAGCAGCCCGGACGGGCCTTCCTACGAGCAGTACTTC
CDR3aa: CASSPDGPSYEQYF

j_gene: TRBJ1-2
d_gene: -
v_gene: TRBV20-1
len: 14
abundance: few
CDR3nt: TGCAGTGCGGCCCCCGGCTCCCGGGACTATGGCTACACCTTC
CDR3aa: CSAAPGSRDYGYTF

j_gene: TRBJ1-1
d_gene: -
v_gene: TRBV5-1
len: 14
abundance: -
CDR3nt: TGCGCCAGCAGCTTGGCGAGGGGGAAGGCTGAAGCTTTCTTT
CDR3aa: CASSLARGKAEAFF

j_gene: TRBJ1-3
d_gene: -
v_gene: TRBV24-1
len: 15
abundance: -
CDR3nt: TGTGCCACCAGTGATTTGGCCGGGCCTGGAAACACCATATATTTT
CDR3aa: CATSDLAGPGNTIYF

j_gene: TRBJ1-4
d_gene: -
v_gene: TRBV20-1
len: 14
abundance: -
CDR3nt: TGCAGTGCTAGTTCTTCCTTTCTCGACGGGAAACTGTTTTTT
CDR3aa: CSASSSFLDGKLFF

j_gene: TRBJ2-1
d_gene: TRBD2
v_gene: TRBV27
len: 18
abundance: few
CDR3nt: TGTGCCAGCAGTTTAGGGAGACTAGCGGGGGGCACTTTGAATGAGCAGTTCTTC
CDR3aa: CASSLGRLAGGTLNEQFF

j_gene: TRBJ1-1
d_gene: TRBD1
v_gene: TRBV7-2
len: 14
abundance: few
CDR3nt: TGTGCCAGCAGCGTCCGACAGGGGGTGATTGAAGCTTTCTTT
CDR3aa: CASSVRQGVIEAFF

j_gene: TRBJ2-1
d_gene: -
v_gene: TRBV12-3/TRBV12-4
len: 16
abundance: -
CDR3nt: TGTGCCAGCAGTTTTAGCATCGGCCCCGGTGCAAATGAGCAGTTCTTC
CDR3aa: CASSFSIGPGANEQFF

j_gene: TRBJ2-7
d_gene: -
v_gene: TRBV11-2
len: 15
abundance: many
CDR3nt: TGTGCCAGCAGCTTAAACCCCACCAACCACTACGAGCAGTACTTC
CDR3aa: CASSLNPTNHYEQYF

j_gene: TRBJ2-3
d_gene: -
v_gene: TRBV20-1
len: 15
abundance: -
CDR3nt: TGCAGTGCTAGAGATCCTATAAGGAGCACAGATACGCAGTATTTT
CDR3aa: CSARDPIRSTDTQYF

j_gene: TRBJ1-1
d_gene: TRBD1
v_gene: TRBV18
len: 14
abundance: many
CDR3nt: TGTGCCAGCTCACCCTCAGGGGGGGACACTGAAGCTTTCTTT
CDR3aa: CASSPSGGDTEAFF

j_gene: TRBJ1-5
d_gene: -
v_gene: TRBV5-1
len: 15
abundance: -
CDR3nt: TGCGCCAGCAGCCCTGGGGGGGGTAGCAATCAGCCCCAGCATTTT
CDR3aa: CASSPGGGSNQPQHF

j_gene: TRBJ1-2
d_gene: -
v_gene: TRBV6-2/TRBV6-3
len: 11
abundance: few
CDR3nt: TGTGCCAGCAGCCAGGAGATTGGCTACACCTTC
CDR3aa: CASSQEIGYTF

j_gene: TRBJ1-4
d_gene: -
v_gene: TRBV5-1
len: 15
abundance: few
CDR3nt: TGCGCCAGCAGCTCCTCCGACCGGCAGCATGAAAAACTGTTTTTT
CDR3aa: CASSSSDRQHEKLFF

j_gene: TRBJ2-2
d_gene: TRBD2
v_gene: TRBV3-1
len: 17
abundance: -
CDR3nt: TGTGCCAGCAGCCACCACCGGAGACTAGCGCTTGCCGGGGAGCTGTTTTTT
CDR3aa: CASSHHRRLALAGELFF

j_gene: TRBJ1-2
d_gene: -
v_gene: TRBV11-2
len: 14
abundance: -
CDR3nt: TGTGCCAGCAGCTTAAACACTGATAACTATGGCTACACCTTC
CDR3aa: CASSLNTDNYGYTF

j_gene: TRBJ2-7
d_gene: TRBD2
v_gene: TRBV27
len: 19
abundance: -
CDR3nt: TGTGCCAGCAGTTTCGTCGGGGGGGCCGGTTCTAGCGGTCTTACCGAGCAGTACTTC
CDR3aa: CASSFVGGAGSSGLTEQYF

j_gene: TRBJ2-5
d_gene: -
v_gene: TRBV29-1
len: 13
abundance: -
CDR3nt: TGCAGCGGGGTTACGGGGGTTGGAGAGACCCAGTACTTC
CDR3aa: CSGVTGVGETQYF

j_gene: TRBJ2-7
d_gene: -
v_gene: TRBV7-6
len: 17
abundance: many
CDR3nt: TGTGCCAGCAGCCCCTGGCTTCCCGGAGAAGGGGCTAGCGAGCAGTACTTC
CDR3aa: CASSPWLPGEGASEQYF

j_gene: TRBJ1-1
d_gene: -
v_gene: TRBV3-1
len: 16
abundance: few
CDR3nt: TGTGCCAGCAGTCCAAGAACGCCCCAAATGAACACTGAAGCTTTCTTT
CDR3aa: CASSPRTPQMNTEAFF

j_gene: TRBJ1-1
d_gene: -
v_gene: TRBV27
len: 12
abundance: few
CDR3nt: TGTGCCAGCAGTTTGTCCGGCACTGAAGCTTTCTTT
CDR3aa: CASSLSGTEAFF

j_gene: TRBJ2-7
d_gene: -
v_gene: TRBV4-2
len: 14
abundance: -
CDR3nt: TGTGCCAGCAGCCCAGACGACAGAAACTACGAGCAGTACTTC
CDR3aa: CASSPDDRNYEQYF

j_gene: TRBJ2-1
d_gene: TRBD2
v_gene: TRBV19
len: 14
abundance: -
CDR3nt: TGTGCCAGTAGTATTGCGGGGGGCAACACCGAGCAGTTCTTC
CDR3aa: CASSIAGGNTEQFF

j_gene: TRBJ2-7
d_gene: TRBD2
v_gene: TRBV9
len: 13
abundance: -
CDR3nt: TGTGCCAGCGCCAGTACGTCTAGCGGGCCGCAGTACTTC
CDR3aa: CASASTSSGPQYF

j_gene: TRBJ2-3
d_gene: -
v_gene: TRBV20-1
len: 13
abundance: -
CDR3nt: TGCAGTGCTAGGCGGGATACTACAGATACGCAGTATTTT
CDR3aa: CSARRDTTDTQYF

j_gene: TRBJ1-1
d_gene: -
v_gene: TRBV7-9
len: 14
abundance: few
CDR3nt: TGTGCCAGCAGCCTGACAGAGACGAACACTGAAGCTTTCTTT
CDR3aa: CASSLTETNTEAFF

j_gene: TRBJ2-7
d_gene: -
v_gene: TRBV3-1
len: 15
abundance: few
CDR3nt: TGTGCCAGCAGCCAAGAGGTGTTACAGGGAAGCGAGCAGTACTTC
CDR3aa: CASSQEVLQGSEQYF

j_gene: TRBJ2-6
d_gene: -
v_gene: TRBV27
len: 18
abundance: -
CDR3nt: TGTGCCAGCAGTTTAAGGGGCCTAGGAGTGACAGGGGCCAACGTCCTGACTTTC
CDR3aa: CASSLRGLGVTGANVLTF

j_gene: TRBJ2-7
d_gene: TRBD1
v_gene: TRBV20-1
len: 16
abundance: -
CDR3nt: TGCAGTGCTAGCCGCCGTGAGGGGGCGTTATACTACGAGCAGTACTTC
CDR3aa: CSASRREGALYYEQYF

j_gene: TRBJ2-2
d_gene: TRBD2
v_gene: TRBV5-1
len: 16
abundance: few
CDR3nt: TGCGCCAGCAGCCGAATGACTAGCGGGGGGGCCGGGGAGCTGTTTTTT
CDR3aa: CASSRMTSGGAGELFF

j_gene: TRBJ1-4
d_gene: -
v_gene: TRBV6-5
len: 17
abundance: -
CDR3nt: TGTGCCAGCAGTTACTCACAGGGATCCGCAACTAATGAAAAACTGTTTTTT
CDR3aa: CASSYSQGSATNEKLFF

j_gene: TRBJ1-1
d_gene: -
v_gene: TRBV11-2
len: 14
abundance: -
CDR3nt: TGTGCCAGCAGCTGGGTAGACGCCGGGCAGGAAGCTTTCTTT
CDR3aa: CASSWVDAGQEAFF

j_gene: TRBJ2-5
d_gene: TRBD2
v_gene: TRBV4-1
len: 17
abundance: few
CDR3nt: TGCGCCAGCAGCTTAGGACTAGCGGGCCTGTACCAAGAGACCCAGTACTTC
CDR3aa: CASSLGLAGLYQETQYF

j_gene: TRBJ2-3
d_gene: -
v_gene: TRBV6-2/TRBV6-3
len: 13
abundance: -
CDR3nt: TGTGCCACGAAGGGAGATGCCCCAGATACGCAGTATTTT
CDR3aa: CATKGDAPDTQYF

j_gene: TRBJ2-3
d_gene: -
v_gene: TRBV20-1
len: 14
abundance: many
CDR3nt: TGCAGTGCTAGAGATGGGCGGGGCACAGATACGCAGTATTTT
CDR3aa: CSARDGRGTDTQYF

j_gene: TRBJ2-5
d_gene: TRBD2
v_gene: TRBV7-8
len: 17
abundance: -
CDR3nt: TGTGCCAGCAGCTTATGGAGACTAGCGGGGGTACAAGAGACCCAGTACTTC
CDR3aa: CASSLWRLAGVQETQYF

j_gene: TRBJ2-7
d_gene: -
v_gene: TRBV7-9
len: 16
abundance: few
CDR3nt: TGTGCCAGCAGCTTCTTGCAGGGAACAGGGCTCTACGAGCAGTACTTC
CDR3aa: CASSFLQGTGLYEQYF

j_gene: TRBJ1-2
d_gene: TRBD1
v_gene: TRBV20-1
len: 11
abundance: many
CDR3nt: TGCAGTGCACCCGGACAGGGTGGCTACACCTTC
CDR3aa: CSAPGQGGYTF

j_gene: TRBJ2-3
d_gene: TRBD2
v_gene: TRBV15
len: 15
abundance: -
CDR3nt: TGTGCCACCAGCACCGAAATAGCGGGGGGAGATACGCAGTATTTT
CDR3aa: CATSTEIAGGDTQYF

j_gene: TRBJ1-4
d_gene: TRBD1
v_gene: TRBV20-1
len: 15
abundance: few
CDR3nt: TGCAGTGCTAGACCTACCGGGACAGGGGCGAAAAAACTGTTTTTT
CDR3aa: CSARPTGTGAKKLFF

j_gene: TRBJ2-5
d_gene: TRBD1
v_gene: TRBV20-1
len: 14
abundance: few
CDR3nt: TGCAGTGCTAGAGATCTAGGGGGCTGGGAGACCCAGTACTTC
CDR3aa: CSARDLGGWETQYF

j_gene: TRBJ2-3
d_gene: TRBD2
v_gene: TRBV7-2
len: 14
abundance: large
CDR3nt: TGTGCCAGCAGCTTTCTAGCGGGCACAGATACGCAGTATTTT
CDR3aa: CASSFLAGTDTQYF

j_gene: TRBJ2-7
d_gene: -
v_gene: TRBV18
len: 15
abundance: few
CDR3nt: TGTGCCAGCCCGGATTTCAGGAAAAACCGGAACGAGCAGTACTTC
CDR3aa: CASPDFRKNRNEQYF

j_gene: TRBJ2-1
d_gene: -
v_gene: TRBV10-3
len: 13
abundance: -
CDR3nt: TGTGCCATCAGTGAGCGGGACCCCTCTGAGCAGTTCTTC
CDR3aa: CAISERDPSEQFF

j_gene: TRBJ2-1
d_gene: -
v_gene: TRBV20-1
len: 19
abundance: -
CDR3nt: TGCTGTGCTAGAGATCTCTATAGTACGGGAGTGAGCTCCTACAATGAGCAGTTCTTC
CDR3aa: CCARDLYSTGVSSYNEQFF

j_gene: TRBJ2-7
d_gene: TRBD2
v_gene: TRBV20-1
len: 17
abundance: -
CDR3nt: TGCAGTGCTAAGCAACTACCGACAGGGACTAGCGGATACGAGCAGTACTTC
CDR3aa: CSAKQLPTGTSGYEQYF

j_gene: TRBJ2-7
d_gene: -
v_gene: TRBV6-6
len: 11
abundance: few
CDR3nt: TGTGCCAGCCAACAGGGCTCCGAGCAGTACTTC
CDR3aa: CASQQGSEQYF

j_gene: TRBJ2-4
d_gene: TRBD1
v_gene: TRBV6-1
len: 15
abundance: few
CDR3nt: TGTGCCAGCAGCCAAAGGACAGGAGCCAAAAACATTCAGTACTTC
CDR3aa: CASSQRTGAKNIQYF

j_gene: TRBJ2-1
d_gene: -
v_gene: TRBV7-9
len: 15
abundance: few
CDR3nt: TGTGCCAGCAGCCCTCCCCACGGCTCCTACAATGAGCAGTTCTTC
CDR3aa: CASSPPHGSYNEQFF